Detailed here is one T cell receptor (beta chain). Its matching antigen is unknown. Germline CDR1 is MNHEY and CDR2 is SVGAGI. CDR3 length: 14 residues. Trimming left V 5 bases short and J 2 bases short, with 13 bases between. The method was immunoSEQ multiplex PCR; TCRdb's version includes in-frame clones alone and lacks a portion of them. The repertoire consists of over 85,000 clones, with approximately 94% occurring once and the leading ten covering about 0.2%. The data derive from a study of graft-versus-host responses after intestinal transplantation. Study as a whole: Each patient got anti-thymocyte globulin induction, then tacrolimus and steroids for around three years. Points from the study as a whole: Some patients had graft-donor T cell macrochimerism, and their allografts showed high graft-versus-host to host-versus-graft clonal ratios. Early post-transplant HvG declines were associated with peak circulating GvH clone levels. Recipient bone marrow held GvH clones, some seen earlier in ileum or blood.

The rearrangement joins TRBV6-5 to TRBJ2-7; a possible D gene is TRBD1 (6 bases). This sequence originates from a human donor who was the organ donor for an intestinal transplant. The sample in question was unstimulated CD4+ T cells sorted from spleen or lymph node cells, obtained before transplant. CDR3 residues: CASSRVGQTYEQYF. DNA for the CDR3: TGTGCCAGCAGTCGTGTAGGACAGACCTACGAGCAGTACTTC.